This T cell receptor (beta chain) was sequenced for a study of blood T cell repertoires in COVID-19. The germline V gene encodes CDR1 SQVTM and CDR2 ANQGSEA. The CDR3 is made up of 14 amino acids. Trimming left V 4 bases short and J 7 bases short, with 16 bases between. Measured with immunoSEQ multiplex PCR; TCRdb has only the in-frame clones, and not every one. There are some 150,000 clones in the sample; 86% occur only once, and roughly 3.5% lies in the top ten. Sequencing was done on a sample of peripheral blood. The TCR sequence derives from a man between 65 and 79 years old with acute or convalescent COVID-19. The chain carries TRBV29-1 and TRBJ1-4, with TRBD1 as a possible D gene (5 bases). CDR3 protein: CSVALPRGGEKLFF. As DNA, the CDR3 is TGCAGCGTTGCGCTCCCGAGGGGAGGTGAAAAACTGTTTTTT.